The source of this TCR beta chain is a study of vaccination effects on CD4 cells after COVID-19. Study-level findings and limits: Infection-derived and vaccine-derived clones contracted markedly late after vaccination.

The CDR3 totals 15 residues. Trimming removed 5 bases from V and 4 bases from J, with 20 bases in between. In germline, CDR1 is GTSNPN, CDR2 SVGIG (reference sequence). As to this clone: What it binds is unknown.

Sequenced by immunoSEQ multiplex PCR; TCRdb stores in-frame clones only, minus some. The sample shows 50,000 to 65,000 clones, roughly 76% of them seen only once. Expansion of antigen-specific CD4+ T cells with viral peptide pools was carried out by the ViraFEST assay before sequencing. An approximately ten-day culture period preceded the isolation of CD4+ T cells. Nucleocapsid antibodies stayed negative before and after vaccination, showing no earlier SARS-CoV-2 infection. The culture medium for two million PBMC per well included 10 IU/ml IL-2 and 8.5 to 10 ug/ml peptides. This sample comprised CD4+ T cells from PBMCs cultured with HCoV-229E spike peptides, obtained before COVID-19 vaccination. The chain employs TRBV30 and TRBJ2-5, with D possibly called TRBD1 or TRBD2 (5 bases each). The clonotype was recovered from a human donor who received a COVID-19 vaccine. CDR3 coding DNA: TGTGCCTGGGGGGGATTCACGGGGTCGGGAGAGACCCAGTACTTC. This encodes CAWGGFTGSGETQYF.